This record looks at one T cell receptor (beta chain) sequence and its context. Adults between roughly 18 and 90 years of age took part from fewer than 30 US areas. Two negative PCRs, clearance, or symptom resolution characterized the recovered Cohort 3 donors. TCRdb keeps only in-frame clones here, not all; method: immunoSEQ multiplex PCR. Here the sample spans approximately 250,000 clones, 70% to 85% being singletons. This sample is drawn from a study of blood T cell repertoires in COVID-19. As for the study in general: T cells, B-cell-depleted T cells, or PBMCs provided the cDNA or gDNA that served as material.

The V end was cut by 4 bases, the J end by 7 bases, with 8 bases between. Germline CDR1 and CDR2: SNHLY and FYNNEI. The length of the CDR3 is 12 residues. Sequenced material: PBMCs or T cells enriched from blood (not recorded which). The V gene is TRBV2, the J gene TRBJ2-1, with D unclear. This sequence was found in a man in his forties who had recovered from COVID-19. The CDR3 loop reads CASSVYINEQFF. The CDR3 DNA reads TGTGCCAGCAGTGTATATATAAATGAGCAGTTCTTC.